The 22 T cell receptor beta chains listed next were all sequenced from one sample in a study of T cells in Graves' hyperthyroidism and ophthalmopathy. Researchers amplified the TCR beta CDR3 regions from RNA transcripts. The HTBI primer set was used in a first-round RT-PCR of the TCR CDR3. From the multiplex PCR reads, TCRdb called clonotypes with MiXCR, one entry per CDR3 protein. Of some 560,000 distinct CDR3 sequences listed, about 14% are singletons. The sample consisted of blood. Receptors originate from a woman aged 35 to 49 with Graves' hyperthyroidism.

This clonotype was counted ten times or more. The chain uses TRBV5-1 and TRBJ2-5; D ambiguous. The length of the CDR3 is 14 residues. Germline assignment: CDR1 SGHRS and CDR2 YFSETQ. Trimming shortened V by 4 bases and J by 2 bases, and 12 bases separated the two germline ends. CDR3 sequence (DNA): TGCGCCAGCAGCAGTGGTTCGACGCAAGAGACCCAGTACTTC. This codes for CASSSGSTQETQYF. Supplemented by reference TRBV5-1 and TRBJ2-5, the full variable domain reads KAGVTQTPRYLIKTRGQQVTLSCSPISGHRSVSWYQQTPGQGLQFLFEYFSETQRNKGNFPGRFSGRQFSNSRSEMNVSTLELGDSALYLCASSSGSTQETQYFGPGTRLLVL.

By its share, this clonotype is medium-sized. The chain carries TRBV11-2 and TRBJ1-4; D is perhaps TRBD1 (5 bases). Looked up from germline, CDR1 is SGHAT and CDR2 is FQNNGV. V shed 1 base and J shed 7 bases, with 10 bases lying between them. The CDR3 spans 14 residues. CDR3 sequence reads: CASSLGTGTEKLFF. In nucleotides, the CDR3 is TGTGCCAGCAGCTTAGGGACCGGGACTGAAAAACTGTTTTTT. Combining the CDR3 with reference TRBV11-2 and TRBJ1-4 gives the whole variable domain EAGVAQSPRYKIIEKRQSVAFWCNPISGHATLYWYQQILGQGPKLLIQFQNNGVVDDSQLPKDRFSAERLKGVDSTLKIQPAKLEDSAVYLCASSLGTGTEKLFFGSGTQLSVL.

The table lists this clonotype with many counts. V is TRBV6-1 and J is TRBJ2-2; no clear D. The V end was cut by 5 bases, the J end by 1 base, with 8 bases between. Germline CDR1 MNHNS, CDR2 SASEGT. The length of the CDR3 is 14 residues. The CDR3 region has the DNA TGTGCCAGCAGTAGATCGTGGAACACCGGGGAGCTGTTTTTT. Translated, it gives CASSRSWNTGELFF.

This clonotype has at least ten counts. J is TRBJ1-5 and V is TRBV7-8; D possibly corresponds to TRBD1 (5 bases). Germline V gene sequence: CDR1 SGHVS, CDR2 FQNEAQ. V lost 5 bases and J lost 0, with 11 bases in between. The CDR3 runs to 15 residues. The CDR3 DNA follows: TGTGCCAGCAGCGCGACAGTTTATAGCAATCAGCCCCAGCATTTT. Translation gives CASSATVYSNQPQHF.

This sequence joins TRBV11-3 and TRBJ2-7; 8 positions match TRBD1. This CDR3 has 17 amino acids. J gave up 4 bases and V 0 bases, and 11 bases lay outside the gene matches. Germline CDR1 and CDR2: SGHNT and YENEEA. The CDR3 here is CASSLDRLQGVTYEQYF. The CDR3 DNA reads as TGTGCCAGCAGCTTAGATCGCCTACAGGGGGTAACATACGAGCAGTACTTC.

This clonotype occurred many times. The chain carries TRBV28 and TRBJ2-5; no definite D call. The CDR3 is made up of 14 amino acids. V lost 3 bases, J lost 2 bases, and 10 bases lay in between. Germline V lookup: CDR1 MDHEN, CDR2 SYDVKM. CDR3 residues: CASSFWTNQETQYF. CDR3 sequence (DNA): TGTGCCAGCAGTTTCTGGACGAATCAAGAGACCCAGTACTTC.

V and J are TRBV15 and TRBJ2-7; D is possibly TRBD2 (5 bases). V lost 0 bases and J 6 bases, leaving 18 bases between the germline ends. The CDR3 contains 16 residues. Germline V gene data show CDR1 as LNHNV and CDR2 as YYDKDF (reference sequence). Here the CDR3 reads CATSRDQAAARREQYF. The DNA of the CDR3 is TGTGCCACCAGCAGAGATCAAGCGGCCGCGAGGCGCGAGCAGTACTTC.

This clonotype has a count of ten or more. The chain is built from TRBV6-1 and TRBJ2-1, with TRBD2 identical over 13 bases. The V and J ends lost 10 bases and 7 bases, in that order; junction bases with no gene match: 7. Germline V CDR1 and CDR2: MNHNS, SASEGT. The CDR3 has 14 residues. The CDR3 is CAIVGTSGKNEQFF. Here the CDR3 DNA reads TGTGCCATCGTCGGGACTAGCGGGAAGAATGAGCAGTTCTTC.

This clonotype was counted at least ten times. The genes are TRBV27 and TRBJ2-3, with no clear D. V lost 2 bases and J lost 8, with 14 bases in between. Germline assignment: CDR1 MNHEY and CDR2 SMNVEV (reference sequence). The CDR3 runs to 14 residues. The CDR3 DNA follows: TGTGCCAGCAGTTTAAGGAATCTGCAAGCTACGCAGTATTTT. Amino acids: CASSLRNLQATQYF.

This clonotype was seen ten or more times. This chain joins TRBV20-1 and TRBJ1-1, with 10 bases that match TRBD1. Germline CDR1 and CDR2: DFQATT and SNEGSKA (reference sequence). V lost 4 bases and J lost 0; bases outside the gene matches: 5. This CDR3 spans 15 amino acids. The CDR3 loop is CSAKRTGGMNTEAFF. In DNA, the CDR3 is TGCAGTGCTAAAAGGACAGGGGGGATGAACACTGAAGCTTTCTTT.

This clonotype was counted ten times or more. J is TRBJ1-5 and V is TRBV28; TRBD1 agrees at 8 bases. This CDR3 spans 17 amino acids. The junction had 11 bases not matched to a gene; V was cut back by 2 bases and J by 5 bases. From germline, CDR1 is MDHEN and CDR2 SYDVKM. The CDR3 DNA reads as TGTGCCAGCAGTTTAAAGGTTCTCCAGGGGGCTCATCAGCCCCAGCATTTT. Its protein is CASSLKVLQGAHQPQHF. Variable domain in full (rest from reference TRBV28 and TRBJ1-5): DVKVTQSSRYLVKRTGEKVFLECVQDMDHENMFWYRQDPGLGLRLIYFSYDVKMKEKGDIPEGYSVSREKKERFSLILESASTNQTSMYLCASSLKVLQGAHQPQHFGDGTRLSIL.

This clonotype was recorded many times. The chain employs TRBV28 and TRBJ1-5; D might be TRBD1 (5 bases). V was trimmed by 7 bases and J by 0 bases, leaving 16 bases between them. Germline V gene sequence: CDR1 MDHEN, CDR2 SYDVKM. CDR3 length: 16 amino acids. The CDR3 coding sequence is TGTGCCAGCACCAATCAGGGCGGCTATAGCAATCAGCCCCAGCATTTT. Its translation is CASTNQGGYSNQPQHF.

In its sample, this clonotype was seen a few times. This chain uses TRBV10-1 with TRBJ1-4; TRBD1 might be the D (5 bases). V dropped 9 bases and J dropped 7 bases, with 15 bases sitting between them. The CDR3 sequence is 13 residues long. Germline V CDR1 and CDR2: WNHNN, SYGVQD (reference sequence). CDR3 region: CARKGGVREKLFF. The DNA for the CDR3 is TGCGCCAGGAAGGGAGGGGTTCGTGAAAAACTGTTTTTT.

CDR3 nucleotides: TGTGCCAGCAGCCCGGACATTTCTGTGAACTATGGCTACACCTTC. Its protein product is CASSPDISVNYGYTF. This rearrangement joins TRBV7-6 to TRBJ1-2, with D possibly matching TRBD1 (5 bases). Per germline, CDR1 SGHVS and CDR2 FNYEAQ. The V and J ends lost 5 bases and 2 bases respectively, with 15 bases between them. The CDR3 covers 15 residues.

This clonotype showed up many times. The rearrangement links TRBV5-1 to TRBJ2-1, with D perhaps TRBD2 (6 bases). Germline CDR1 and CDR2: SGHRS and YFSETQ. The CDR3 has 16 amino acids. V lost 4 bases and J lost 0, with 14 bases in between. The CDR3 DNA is TGCGCCAGCAGCCCCCTAGCGCAGAGCTCCTACAATGAGCAGTTCTTC. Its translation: CASSPLAQSSYNEQFF.

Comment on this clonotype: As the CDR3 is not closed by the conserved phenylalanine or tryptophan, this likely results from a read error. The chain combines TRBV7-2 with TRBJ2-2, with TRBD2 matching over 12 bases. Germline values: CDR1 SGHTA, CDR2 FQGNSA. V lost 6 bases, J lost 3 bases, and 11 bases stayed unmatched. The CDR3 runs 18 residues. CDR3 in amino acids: CASRRRLAGVFDTGELFL. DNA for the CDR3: TGTGCCAGCAGACGACGACTAGCGGGAGTTTTTGACACCGGGGAGCTGTTTCTT.

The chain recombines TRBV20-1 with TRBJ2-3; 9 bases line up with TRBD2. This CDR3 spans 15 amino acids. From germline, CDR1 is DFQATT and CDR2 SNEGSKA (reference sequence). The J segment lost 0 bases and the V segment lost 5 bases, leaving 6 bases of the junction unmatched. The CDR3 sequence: CSAPSGRSSTDTQYF. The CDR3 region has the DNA TGCAGTGCTCCGAGCGGGAGGAGTAGCACAGATACGCAGTATTTT.

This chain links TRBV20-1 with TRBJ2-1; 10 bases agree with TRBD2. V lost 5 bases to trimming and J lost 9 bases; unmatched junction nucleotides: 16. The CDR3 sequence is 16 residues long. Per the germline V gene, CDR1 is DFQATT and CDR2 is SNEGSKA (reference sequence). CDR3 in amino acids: CSAPRGSGRTFPEQFF. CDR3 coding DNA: TGCAGTGCTCCCCGGGGTAGCGGGAGGACTTTCCCTGAGCAGTTCTTC.

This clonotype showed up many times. The CDR3 DNA reads TGTGCCAGCAGGGCAACTAGCGGGAGGGCCTCAGAGACCCAGTACTTC. It translates to CASRATSGRASETQYF. The genes are TRBV5-4 and TRBJ2-5; TRBD2 agrees at 13 bases. Germline CDR1 reads SGHNT; CDR2 reads YYREEE (reference sequence). The CDR3 contains 16 residues. The junction had 8 bases not matched to a gene; V was cut back by 5 bases and J by 4 bases.

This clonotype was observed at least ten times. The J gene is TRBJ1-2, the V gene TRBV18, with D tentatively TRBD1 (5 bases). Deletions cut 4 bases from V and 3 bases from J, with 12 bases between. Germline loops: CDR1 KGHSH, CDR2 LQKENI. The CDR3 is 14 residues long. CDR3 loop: CASSLDRIDYGYTF. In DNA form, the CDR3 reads TGTGCCAGCTCACTAGACAGAATAGACTATGGCTACACCTTC.

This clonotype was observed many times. The CDR3 nucleotides are TGTGCCTGGGAGACTATTAATCACATTCAGTACTTC. Translation: CAWETINHIQYF. The gene calls are TRBV30 and TRBJ2-4; a possible D gene is TRBD2 (5 bases). V was shortened by 5 bases and J by 8 bases, with 13 bases between the two germline ends. This CDR3 contains 12 residues. CDR1 and CDR2 from the germline V gene are GTSNPN and SVGIG (reference sequence).

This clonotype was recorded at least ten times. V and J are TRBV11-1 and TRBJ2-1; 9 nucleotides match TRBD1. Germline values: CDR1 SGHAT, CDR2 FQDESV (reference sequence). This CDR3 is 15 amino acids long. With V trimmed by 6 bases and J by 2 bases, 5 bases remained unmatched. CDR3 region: CASRAGQGTYNEQFF. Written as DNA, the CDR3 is TGTGCCAGCAGAGCCGGACAGGGGACCTACAATGAGCAGTTCTTC.